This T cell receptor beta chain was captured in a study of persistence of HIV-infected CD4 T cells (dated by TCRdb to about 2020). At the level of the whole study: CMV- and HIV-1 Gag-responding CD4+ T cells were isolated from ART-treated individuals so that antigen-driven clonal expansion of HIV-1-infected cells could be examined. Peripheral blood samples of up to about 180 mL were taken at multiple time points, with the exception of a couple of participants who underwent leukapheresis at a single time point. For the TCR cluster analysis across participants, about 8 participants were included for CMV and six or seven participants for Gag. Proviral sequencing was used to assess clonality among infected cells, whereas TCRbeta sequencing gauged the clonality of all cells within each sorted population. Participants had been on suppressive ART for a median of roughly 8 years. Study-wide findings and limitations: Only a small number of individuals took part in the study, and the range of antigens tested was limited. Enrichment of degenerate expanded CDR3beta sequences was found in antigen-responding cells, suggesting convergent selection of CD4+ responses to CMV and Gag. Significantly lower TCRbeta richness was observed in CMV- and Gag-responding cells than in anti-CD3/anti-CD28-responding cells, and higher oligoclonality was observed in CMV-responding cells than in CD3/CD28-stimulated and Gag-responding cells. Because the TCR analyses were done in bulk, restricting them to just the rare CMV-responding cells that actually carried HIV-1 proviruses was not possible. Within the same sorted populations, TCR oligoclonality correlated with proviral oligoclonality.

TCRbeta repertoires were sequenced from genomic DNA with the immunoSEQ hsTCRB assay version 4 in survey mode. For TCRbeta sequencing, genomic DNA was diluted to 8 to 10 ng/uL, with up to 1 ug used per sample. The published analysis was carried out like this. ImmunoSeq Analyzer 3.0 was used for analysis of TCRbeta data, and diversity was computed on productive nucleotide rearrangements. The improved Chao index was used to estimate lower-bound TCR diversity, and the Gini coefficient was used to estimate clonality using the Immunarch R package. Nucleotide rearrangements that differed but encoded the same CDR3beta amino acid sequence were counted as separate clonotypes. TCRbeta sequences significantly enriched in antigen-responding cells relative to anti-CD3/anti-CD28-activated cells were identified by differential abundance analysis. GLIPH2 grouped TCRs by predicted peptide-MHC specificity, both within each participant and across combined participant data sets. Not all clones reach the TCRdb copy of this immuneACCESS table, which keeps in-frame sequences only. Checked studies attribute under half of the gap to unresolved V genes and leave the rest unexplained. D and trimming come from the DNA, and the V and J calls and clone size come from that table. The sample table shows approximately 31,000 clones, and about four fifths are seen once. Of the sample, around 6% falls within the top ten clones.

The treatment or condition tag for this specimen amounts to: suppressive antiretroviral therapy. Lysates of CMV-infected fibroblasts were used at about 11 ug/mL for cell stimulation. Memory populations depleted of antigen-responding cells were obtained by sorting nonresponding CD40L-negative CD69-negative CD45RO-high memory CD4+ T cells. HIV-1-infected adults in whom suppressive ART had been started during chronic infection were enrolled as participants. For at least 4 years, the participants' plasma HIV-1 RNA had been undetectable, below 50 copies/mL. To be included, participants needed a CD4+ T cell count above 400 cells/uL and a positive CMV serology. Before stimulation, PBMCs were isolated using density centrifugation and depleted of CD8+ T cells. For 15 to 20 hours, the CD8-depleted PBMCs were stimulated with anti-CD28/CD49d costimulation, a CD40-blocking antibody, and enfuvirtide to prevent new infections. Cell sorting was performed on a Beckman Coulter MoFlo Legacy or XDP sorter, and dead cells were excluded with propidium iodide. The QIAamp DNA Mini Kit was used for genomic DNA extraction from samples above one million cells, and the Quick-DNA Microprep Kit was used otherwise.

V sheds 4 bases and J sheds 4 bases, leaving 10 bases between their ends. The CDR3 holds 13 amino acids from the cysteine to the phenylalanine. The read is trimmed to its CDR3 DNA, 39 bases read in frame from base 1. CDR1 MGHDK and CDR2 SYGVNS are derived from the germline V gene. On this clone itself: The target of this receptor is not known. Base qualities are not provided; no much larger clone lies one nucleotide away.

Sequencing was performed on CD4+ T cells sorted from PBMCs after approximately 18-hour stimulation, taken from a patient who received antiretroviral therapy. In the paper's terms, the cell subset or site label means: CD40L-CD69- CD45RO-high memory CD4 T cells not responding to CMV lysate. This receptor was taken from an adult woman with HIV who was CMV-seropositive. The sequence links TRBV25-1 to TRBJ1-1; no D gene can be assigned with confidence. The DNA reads TGTGCCAGCAGTGTGTTAGGGAGCACTGAAGCTTTCTTT. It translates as CASSVLGSTEAFF.